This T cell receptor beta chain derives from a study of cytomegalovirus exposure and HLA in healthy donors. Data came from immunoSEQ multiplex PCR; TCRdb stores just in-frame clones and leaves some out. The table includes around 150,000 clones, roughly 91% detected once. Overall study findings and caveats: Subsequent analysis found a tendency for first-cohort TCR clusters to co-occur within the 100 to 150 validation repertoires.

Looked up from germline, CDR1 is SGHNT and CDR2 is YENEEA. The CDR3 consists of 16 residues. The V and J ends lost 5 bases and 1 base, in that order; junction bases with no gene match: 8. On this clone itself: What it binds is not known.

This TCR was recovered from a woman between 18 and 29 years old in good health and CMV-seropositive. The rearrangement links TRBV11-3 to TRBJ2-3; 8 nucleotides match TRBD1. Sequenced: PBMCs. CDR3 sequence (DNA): TGTGCCAGCAGCCAGCGGCAGGGGGCCGGCACAGATACGCAGTATTTT. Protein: CASSQRQGAGTDTQYF.